A single sample gave rise to the 2 T cell receptor beta chains below, sequenced in a study of glioma-infiltrating T cells after dendritic cell vaccination. Clones were sequenced by immunoSEQ multiplex PCR, and TCRdb holds only the in-frame ones, with some missing. The profile shows about 24,000 clones, just under 90% of them singletons. Documented time point: after dendritic cell vaccination, including at tumor progression/relapse. The sample consisted of blood, taken after dendritic cell vaccination. The receptor set was obtained from a human donor with glioblastoma.

The chain combines TRBV10-1 with TRBJ2-1, with a tentative D call TRBD1 (5 bases). This CDR3 has 13 amino acids. Germline-derived CDR1 and CDR2 are WNHNN and SYGVQD (reference sequence). Trimming stripped 3 bases from V and 9 bases from J, with 12 bases between. CDR3 in DNA: TGCGCCAGCAGTGACGGGCAGGGATTTGAGCAGTTCTTC. Its translation: CASSDGQGFEQFF.

V usage is TRBV19 and J usage is TRBJ2-7; tentatively, D is TRBD1 (5 bases). Germline-derived CDR1 and CDR2 are LNHDA and SQIVND (reference sequence). V gave up 4 bases and J gave up 3 bases, with 10 bases separating them. The CDR3 is made up of 13 amino acids. CDR3 sequence (DNA): TGTGCCAGTAGTACTGGGGCGATCTACGAGCAGTACTTC. Translated: CASSTGAIYEQYF.